This T cell receptor beta chain came from a study of CD8+CD57+ T cells in acquired aplastic anemia. Overall study context: Where healthy donors were concerned, CD4+ cells averaged about 11 million reads. Study findings and constraints: CD8+ Simpson's diversity showed no significant patient-control difference. Found in both controls and patients were 25 to 35 CD8+ CDR3 sequences.

Genomic DNA was employed as the template in profiling TCR beta VDJ and CDR3. TCRdb fed the reads into MiXCR, producing one record per CDR3 protein. The sample lists some 200,000 distinct CDR3 sequences; about 37% were seen once. Trimming pared 0 bases from V and 2 bases from J, leaving 14 bases between. The CDR3 runs to 16 residues. Germline CDR1 is LGHNA and CDR2 is YNFKEQ. This clonotype was detected ten times or more. What it binds is not known. The clonotype comes from a human donor in good health, serving as a control. The sequencing sample was made of sorted CD4+, CD8+, or CD8+CD57+ T cells (not recorded which) from PBMCs. The rearrangement uses TRBV4-2 and TRBJ2-7, with D perhaps TRBD2 (6 bases). The CDR3 nucleotides are TGTGCCAGCAGCCAAGATGGAGCGGGTGGGACCTACGAGCAGTACTTC. Translating it yields CASSQDGAGGTYEQYF.